The next 4 T cell receptor beta chains were all read from a single sample in a study of sequential checkpoint blockade in melanoma. The treatment here: randomized to nivolumab then ipilimumab (arm A) or the reverse (arm B). Here immunoSEQ multiplex PCR was the method, and the copy in TCRdb shows in-frame clones only, minus some. The data show around 30,000 clones, approximately 81% seen once. The sample was CD8+ T cells sorted from blood (inferred from file names), taken from a patient given nivolumab and ipilimumab in sequence. These receptors were collected from a human donor with melanoma.

The chain links TRBV7-8 to TRBJ2-3, with 7 bases identical to TRBD2. The CDR3 runs 15 residues. J gave up 0 bases and V 1 base, and 1 base lay outside the gene matches. Germline CDR1 and CDR2: SGHVS and FQNEAQ. CDR3 bases: TGTGCCAGCAGCTTAGGGGGACTAAGCACAGATACGCAGTATTTT. The encoded protein is CASSLGGLSTDTQYF.

The chain links TRBV5-1 to TRBJ2-7; 14 nucleotides match TRBD2. CDR1 SGHRS and CDR2 YFSETQ come from the germline V gene. The length of the CDR3 is 20 residues. The V gene end was trimmed by 3 bases and the J gene end by 4 bases; junction bases not matched to a gene: 18. The CDR3 region has the DNA TGCGCCAGCAGCTATCGACTGACTAGCGGGAGGGCCTTGACCCGGTACGAGCAGTACTTC. Amino acids: CASSYRLTSGRALTRYEQYF.

V and J are TRBV30 and TRBJ2-1; 8 nucleotides agree with TRBD2. From germline, CDR1 is GTSNPN and CDR2 SVGIG (reference sequence). After removal of 6 bases from V and 7 bases from J, the junction contained 8 bases not matched to a gene. The CDR3 extends over 13 amino acids. CDR3 loop: CACESGRGNEQFF. For the CDR3, the DNA is TGTGCCTGCGAAAGCGGGAGAGGGAATGAGCAGTTCTTC.

Many counts were recorded for this clone. Other DNA sequences from this sample encode an identical CDR3 as well. The chain employs TRBV30 and TRBJ1-1, with D unclear. Germline loops: CDR1 GTSNPN, CDR2 SVGIG (reference sequence). Trimming left V 0 bases short and J 4 bases short, with 3 bases between. This CDR3 comprises 11 residues. The CDR3 nucleotides read TGTGCCTGGAGTGTCCTCACTGAAGCTTTCTTT. Translated, it gives CAWSVLTEAFF. The full variable domain, its missing parts supplied by reference TRBV30 and TRBJ1-1, is SQTIHQWPATLVQPVGSPLSLECTVEGTSNPNLYWYRQAAGRGLQLLFYSVGIGQISSEVPQNLSASRPQDRQFILSSKKLLLSDSGFYLCAWSVLTEAFFGQGTRLTVV.